The 30 T cell receptor beta chains reported below all come from one sample, sequenced in a study of T cells in Graves' hyperthyroidism and ophthalmopathy. Using RNA transcripts as the source, TCR beta CDR3 regions were amplified. The TCR CDR3 first-round RT-PCR relied on the HTBI primer set. TCRdb re-called the multiplex PCR reads through MiXCR, storing one row per CDR3 protein. The data show hundreds of thousands of distinct CDR3 sequences, with approximately 15% seen just once and approximately 12% held by the top ten. Source material: blood. The receptors were sampled from a woman aged 45 to 65 with Graves' ophthalmopathy.

V and J are TRBV7-2 and TRBJ2-1; no reliable D call. The CDR3 is 13 amino acids. The V end was cut by 7 bases, the J end by 3 bases, with 10 bases between. The germline CDR1 and CDR2 sequences are SGHTA and FQGNSA. The CDR3 coding sequence is TGTGCCAGCACCAAGTCCAGCTACAATGAGCAGTTCTTC. Protein product: CASTKSSYNEQFF.

V and J are TRBV7-3 and TRBJ2-6; D gene unclear. Germline values: CDR1 SGHTA, CDR2 FQGTGA. The CDR3 covers 15 residues. V lost 2 bases, J lost 2 bases, and 7 bases lay in between. CDR3 region: CASSLGVAGANVLTF. The CDR3 DNA sequence: TGTGCCAGCAGCTTAGGGGTAGCTGGGGCCAACGTCCTGACTTTC.

The chain employs TRBV12-3 or TRBV12-4 and TRBJ2-3; possibly TRBD2 for D (5 bases). V gave up 6 bases and J gave up 2 bases, with 15 bases separating them. The CDR3 is 15 residues long. The CDR3 loop reads CASRPLAHLTDTQYF. CDR3 DNA sequence: TGTGCCAGCAGACCCCTAGCTCACCTCACAGATACGCAGTATTTT.

DNA of the CDR3: TGTGCCAGCTCACCACGGGACAGAGAGAACTCCCCCTACGAGCAGTACTTC. Translation: CASSPRDRENSPYEQYF. V and J are TRBV18 and TRBJ2-7; 7 positions agree with TRBD1. Germline CDR1 reads KGHSH; CDR2 reads LQKENI. Trimming removed 1 base from V and 2 bases from J; junction bases left unmatched: 11. The CDR3 totals 17 residues.

Details on this clonotype: Since a much larger clone is just one base distant, this may be a read error. The chain combines TRBV12-3 or TRBV12-4 with TRBJ1-2; TRBD1 might be the D (6 bases). This CDR3 has 14 amino acids. The V end was cut by 6 bases, the J end by 5 bases, with 16 bases between. The CDR3 bases are TGTGCCAGCAGACCCGGACAGACCCCGTATGGCTACACCTTC. The encoded protein is CASRPGQTPYGYTF.

Here the CDR3 reads CASSSWTSGFYNEQFF. Written as DNA, the CDR3 is TGTGCCAGCAGCTCGTGGACTAGCGGCTTCTACAATGAGCAGTTCTTC. The J gene is TRBJ2-1, the V gene TRBV7-9; 10 bases map to TRBD2. J lost 3 bases, V lost 4 bases, and 6 bases had no gene match. This CDR3 region has 16 residues. Germline-derived CDR1 and CDR2 are SEHNR and FQNEAQ (reference sequence).

This clonotype was found many times. In nucleotides, the CDR3 is TGTGCCAGCAGCTTAGGTCGGGGGGAGACTTCATACAATGAGCAGTTCTTC. Its translation: CASSLGRGETSYNEQFF. This sequence joins TRBV11-1 and TRBJ2-1; TRBD2 agrees at 7 bases. This CDR3 is built from 17 residues. J gave up 4 bases and V 1 base, and 10 bases lay outside the gene matches. Germline V lookup: CDR1 SGHAT, CDR2 FQDESV (reference sequence).

This clonotype was counted between two and nine times. CDR3 region: CASMEVGDSNQPQHF. In nucleotides, the CDR3 is TGTGCCAGTATGGAGGTAGGAGATAGCAATCAGCCCCAGCATTTT. The J gene is TRBJ1-5, the V gene TRBV19; D ambiguous. The CDR3 consists of 15 residues. V gave up 7 bases and J gave up 0 bases, with 13 bases separating them. Per germline, CDR1 LNHDA and CDR2 SQIVND (reference sequence). Together with reference TRBV19 and TRBJ1-5, the CDR3 gives the full variable domain: DGGITQSPKYLFRKEGQNVTLSCEQNLNHDAMYWYRQDPGQGLRLIYYSQIVNDFQKGDIAEGYSVSREKKESFPLTVTSAQKNPTAFYLCASMEVGDSNQPQHFGDGTRLSIL.

The chain recombines TRBV7-9 with TRBJ1-5; D might be TRBD1 (6 bases). The germline gives CDR1 SEHNR, CDR2 FQNEAQ (reference sequence). This CDR3 spans 19 amino acids. Trimming pared 5 bases from V and 4 bases from J, leaving 27 bases between. The CDR3 DNA follows: TGTGCCAGCAGCAAAGGAGGAGGGATGTCAGGGGCGGGTAATCAGCCCCAGCATTTT. This encodes CASSKGGGMSGAGNQPQHF. Looking up the rest from reference TRBV7-9 and TRBJ1-5 gives the full variable domain: DTGVSQNPRHKITKRGQNVTFRCDPISEHNRLYWYRQTLGQGPEFLTYFQNEAQLEKSRLLSDRFSAERPKGSFSTLEIQRTEQGDSAMYLCASSKGGGMSGAGNQPQHFGDGTRLSIL.

The sample holds many counts of this clonotype. The chain links TRBV30 to TRBJ1-2; D unclear. The V gene lost 4 bases and the J gene lost 8 bases, with 17 bases spanning the gap. Germline loops: CDR1 GTSNPN, CDR2 SVGIG (reference sequence). The CDR3 runs 13 residues. The CDR3 here is CAWTHGGPWGYTF. Written as DNA, the CDR3 is TGTGCCTGGACCCATGGAGGGCCCTGGGGCTACACCTTC.

The V and J genes are TRBV14 and TRBJ2-1, with D perhaps matching TRBD2 (8 bases). The CDR3 covers 15 residues. The V end lost 3 bases, the J end lost 8 bases, and 17 bases lay between the germline ends. Germline V gene data show CDR1 as SGHDN and CDR2 as FVKESK. CDR3 sequence: CASSHHRGAGDEQFF. In DNA, the CDR3 is TGTGCCAGCAGCCACCACAGGGGAGCGGGGGATGAGCAGTTCTTC.

This clonotype has more than one count but fewer than ten. The chain uses TRBV4-1 and TRBJ1-5; D remains ambiguous. The V end lost 1 base, the J end lost 0 bases, and 7 bases lay between the germline ends. From germline, CDR1 is MGHRA and CDR2 YSYEKL. CDR3 size: 15 residues. CDR3 region: CASSQGGYSNQPQHF. The CDR3 DNA reads TGCGCCAGCAGCCAAGGAGGGTATAGCAATCAGCCCCAGCATTTT.

This clonotype was seen more than once but under ten times. The chain combines TRBV7-2 with TRBJ1-2, with 7 bases that match TRBD1. The CDR3 length is 13 residues. In germline, CDR1 is SGHTA, CDR2 FQGNSA. Trimming removed 5 bases from V and 8 bases from J; junction bases left unmatched: 8. The CDR3 reads CASSPRTGLGYTF. The CDR3 coding sequence is TGTGCCAGCAGCCCTAGGACAGGTCTAGGCTACACCTTC.

This clonotype has a count of ten or more. The chain is built from TRBV6-2 or TRBV6-3 and TRBJ1-1, with 8 nucleotides matching TRBD1. The CDR3 is 14 amino acids. Germline trimming cut 6 bases from V and 2 bases from J; bases unmatched to any gene: 5. Looked up from germline, CDR1 is MNHEY and CDR2 is SVGEGT. The DNA for the CDR3 is TGTGCCAGCAGGACCCAGGGGGCCAACACTGAAGCTTTCTTT. This gives the protein CASRTQGANTEAFF.

This clonotype was recorded many times. The chain links TRBV12-3 or TRBV12-4 to TRBJ2-7, with 7 bases lining up with TRBD1. The CDR3 extends over 14 amino acids. V shed 2 bases, J shed 1 base, and the junction held 2 bases outside the gene matches. The CDR3 spells CASSLRGQSYEQYF. The CDR3 coding sequence is TGTGCCAGCAGTTTAAGGGGACAGTCCTACGAGCAGTACTTC.

In DNA form, the CDR3 reads TGTGCCAGCAGCCTCGGACTAGCGGGTGAGACCTACGAGCAGTACTTC. Its translation: CASSLGLAGETYEQYF. This chain links TRBV7-6 with TRBJ2-7; 11 nucleotides line up with TRBD2. The CDR3 totals 16 residues. Trimming cost V 5 bases and J 2 bases; bases outside gene matches: 8. Germline V gene data show CDR1 as SGHVS and CDR2 as FNYEAQ.

Many counts were recorded for this clonotype. The chain is built from TRBV29-1 and TRBJ1-2; D is uncertain. CDR3 length: 12 residues. Trimming left V 3 bases short and J 6 bases short, with 11 bases between. In germline, CDR1 is SQVTM, CDR2 ANQGSEA. CDR3 in amino acids: CSVDLGGHGYTF. The DNA of the CDR3 is TGCAGCGTTGATTTAGGAGGGCATGGCTACACCTTC.

This clonotype was picked up many times. This rearrangement joins TRBV5-1 to TRBJ2-5, with 16 bases lining up with TRBD2. The CDR3 covers 14 residues. The V and J ends lost 4 bases and 9 bases, in that order; junction bases with no gene match: 3. Per the germline V gene, CDR1 is SGHRS and CDR2 is YFSETQ. CDR3 DNA: TGCGCCAGCAGCCACGGGACTAGCGGGAGGGCCCAGTACTTC. Its translation is CASSHGTSGRAQYF.

To note about this clonotype: Being one base from a much bigger clone, this may be a read error. This rearrangement joins TRBV7-2 to TRBJ2-7; the D gene is possibly TRBD1 (6 bases). V shed 2 bases and J shed 6 bases, with 8 bases lying between them. CDR1 is SGHTA and CDR2 is FQGNSA in the germline V gene. The CDR3 has 12 amino acids. CDR3 DNA sequence: TGTGCCAGCAGCTTATCAGGGGCCGAGCAGTACTTC. It is translated as CASSLSGAEQYF.

CDR3: CASSLGGRASTDTQYF. The CDR3 DNA reads as TGCGCCAGCAGCTTGGGCGGCAGGGCTAGCACAGATACGCAGTATTTT. The V gene is TRBV5-1, the J gene TRBJ2-3; D is possibly TRBD1 (5 bases). The CDR3 spans 16 residues. V was cut by 0 bases and J by 0 bases, with 11 bases left in between. Germline values: CDR1 SGHRS, CDR2 YFSETQ.

This clonotype was observed many times. This rearrangement joins TRBV6-1 to TRBJ2-1; D is ambiguous. Between the trimmed V and J ends, which lost 6 bases and 1 base, there was a span of 13 bases. This CDR3 is built from 15 residues. In germline, CDR1 is MNHNS, CDR2 SASEGT. In nucleotides, the CDR3 is TGTGCCAGCAGCCGGCGACGGACGTCCTACAATGAGCAGTTCTTC. Its protein product is CASSRRRTSYNEQFF.

This clonotype was seen ten or more times. The chain's CDR3 is CSARDGRVQETQYF. DNA for the CDR3: TGCAGTGCTAGAGATGGCAGGGTCCAAGAGACCCAGTACTTC. V is TRBV20-1 and J is TRBJ2-5; a weak D match, TRBD1 (5 bases). This CDR3 has 14 residues. Per the germline V gene, CDR1 is DFQATT and CDR2 is SNEGSKA (reference sequence). Trimming removed 0 bases from V and 1 base from J, with 9 bases in between.

At least ten counts were recorded for this clonotype. The chain joins TRBV7-3 to TRBJ2-3; D is uncertain. This CDR3 is built from 15 residues. The V end was cut by 5 bases, the J end by 1 base, with 13 bases between. Germline V CDR1 and CDR2: SGHTA, FQGTGA. This CDR3 reads CASSIILAGTDTQYF. The CDR3 nucleotides read TGTGCCAGCAGCATCATCCTGGCCGGCACAGATACGCAGTATTTT.

This clonotype was seen ten or more times. This chain joins TRBV28 and TRBJ1-1; 8 bases line up with TRBD1. J gave up 1 base and V 6 bases, and 10 bases lay outside the gene matches. The CDR3 sequence is 16 residues long. The germline gives CDR1 MDHEN, CDR2 SYDVKM. Here the CDR3 DNA reads TGTGCCAGCAGCCTGCGTCCCGGGACAGGGAACACTGAAGCTTTCTTT. This codes for CASSLRPGTGNTEAFF. The variable domain in full, with the rest retrieved from reference TRBV28 and TRBJ1-1, is DVKVTQSSRYLVKRTGEKVFLECVQDMDHENMFWYRQDPGLGLRLIYFSYDVKMKEKGDIPEGYSVSREKKERFSLILESASTNQTSMYLCASSLRPGTGNTEAFFGQGTRLTVV.

This clonotype turned up a few times. The V and J genes are TRBV5-4 and TRBJ2-4; perhaps TRBD1 as D (5 bases). Trimming cost V 4 bases and J 6 bases, with 17 bases left between them. From germline, CDR1 is SGHNT and CDR2 YYREEE (reference sequence). The CDR3 totals 15 residues. Written as DNA, the CDR3 is TGTGCCAGCAGCGCTGCTAGGGGCAGTAGAAACATTCAGTACTTC. This encodes CASSAARGSRNIQYF.

This clonotype was seen more than once but under ten times. The chain links TRBV12-3 or TRBV12-4 to TRBJ1-6; tentatively, D is TRBD1 (5 bases). This CDR3 contains 14 residues. V gave up 2 bases and J gave up 10 bases, with 12 bases separating them. CDR3 nucleotides: TGTGCCAGCAGTTTAATAAGGGGAGGGTCACCCCTCCACTTT. This translates into CASSLIRGGSPLHF.

In its sample, this clonotype was seen many times. The rearrangement links TRBV6-2 or TRBV6-3 to TRBJ1-5; D unclear. Looked up from germline, CDR1 is MNHEY and CDR2 is SVGEGT. The CDR3 runs 14 residues. Trimming stripped 2 bases from V and 4 bases from J, with 9 bases between. In DNA form, the CDR3 reads TGTGCCAGCAGTTACCTGGCAGCTAATCAGCCCCAGCATTTT. Encoded protein: CASSYLAANQPQHF.

This clonotype was detected ten times or more. The V and J genes are TRBV20-1 and TRBJ2-2, with unresolved D. Deletions cut 5 bases from V and 1 base from J, with 5 bases between. CDR1 and CDR2 (germline): DFQATT, SNEGSKA (reference sequence). The CDR3 has 12 amino acids. In DNA form, the CDR3 reads TGCAGTGCTGTGTGGAACACCGGGGAGCTGTTTTTT. It encodes CSAVWNTGELFF.

The gene calls are TRBV9 and TRBJ1-5; D is unresolved. Looked up from germline, CDR1 is SGDLS and CDR2 is YYNGEE. Trimming left V 0 bases short and J 8 bases short, with 9 bases between. This CDR3 has 13 residues. The CDR3 DNA reads TGTGCCAGCAGCGTAGGGTCATCGGAGCCCCAGCATTTT. This gives the protein CASSVGSSEPQHF. The full variable domain, in which reference TRBV9 and TRBJ1-5 provide the parts outside the CDR3, is DSGVTQTPKHLITATGQRVTLRCSPRSGDLSVYWYQQSLDQGLQFLIQYYNGEERAKGNILERFSAQQFPDLHSELNLSSLELGDSALYFCASSVGSSEPQHFGDGTRLSIL.

To note about this clonotype: Here the CDR3 omits its conserved ending phenylalanine or tryptophan, so a read error is the likely source. V is TRBV4-3 and J is TRBJ2-1; 9 nucleotides align to TRBD2. V was clipped by 0 bases and J by 7 bases; unmatched bases: 10. From germline, CDR1 is LGHNA and CDR2 YSLEER. This CDR3 has 17 amino acids. The CDR3 loop reads CASSQDGAGGPGNEQFS. In nucleotides, the CDR3 is TGCGCCAGCAGCCAAGATGGCGCGGGAGGGCCGGGTAATGAGCAGTTCTCC.